What follows is one T cell receptor (beta chain) and its context. The antigen remains unidentified. The V and J ends lost 5 bases and 0 bases respectively, with 11 bases between them. This CDR3 contains 15 residues. The use of a sample-barcoded 5' primer and a J-beta primer mix characterized a second PCR of about 7 to 12 cycles. A template-switch adaptor containing 12 random nucleotides labeled each cDNA molecule. TCRdb itself ran the 5' RACE reads through MiXCR, one entry per CDR3 protein. The table shows around 1,700,000 distinct CDR3 sequences, with over 25% occurring only once. These data originate in a study of blood T cells in healthy people across ages. General study points: Long-lived and aged donors differed, with more naive CD4+ cells and higher diversity in the long-lived. Naive T cell percentage showed a strong correlation with the diversity of TCR beta.

The clonotype originates from a woman aged 25-40 years in good health. The chain has TRBV12-3 or TRBV12-4 and TRBJ1-5; perhaps TRBD1 as D (5 bases). Material: blood. In DNA, the CDR3 is TGTGCCAGCAGTACCGGGGGTGGTAGCAATCAGCCCCAGCATTTT. Translated, it gives CASSTGGGSNQPQHF.